The clone carrying this TCR beta chain was recorded only once. Its specificity is not known. PCR was performed using 60 Vbeta and 13 Jbeta primers. Per the authors' pipeline: Per a later analysis, the number of unique TCR beta chains was around 80 million, of which roughly 10 million were shared. Profiled with immunoSEQ multiplex PCR; TCRdb holds only in-frame clones, not every one. V and J calls and clone size are those listed in that table; D and trimming were worked out from the DNA. The sample includes about 170,000 clones, 82% of them seen just once. The data are from a study of cytomegalovirus exposure and HLA in healthy donors. Whole-study context: Drawn from HLA-typed donors, 65 million to 100 million unique TCRs were held in an early data release.

V was shortened by 7 bases and J by 3 bases, with 3 bases between the two germline ends. This CDR3 spans 11 amino acids. Germline V gives CDR1 LNHDA, CDR2 SQIVND (reference sequence). Study-wide results and limits: V- and J-gene trimming in TCR beta was tied to a missense DCLRE1C variant by an analysis performed later. Per a prior analysis, the majority of TCR beta V segments were productive roughly 87% or roughly 30% of the time.

The receptor's source is a girl aged 5 to 17 in good health and CMV-seropositive. Sequenced: PBMCs. The V gene is TRBV19, the J gene TRBJ1-4; no firm D call. The CDR3 nucleotides are TGTGCCAGTAACTCTAATGAAAAACTGTTTTTT. It translates to CASNSNEKLFF.